The 28 T cell receptor beta chains below all came from one sample that was sequenced in a study of blood T cells in healthy people across ages (dated by TCRdb to 2014 to 2015). Libraries were prepared through 5' RACE. The sequencer was an Illumina HiSeq 2500. A second roughly 6 to 12 cycle PCR used a sample-barcoded 5' primer and a J-beta primer mix. TCRdb reprocessed the public reads (quality trimming at Q25 with fastp, clone calling with MiXCR) and kept in-frame beta chains. Each record represents a unique CDR3 protein, reported with the most common genes and DNA among its rows. Recorded for this sample are fewer than 600,000 distinct CDR3 sequences; approximately 26% of them occurred a single time. The top ten clones comprise about 3.3% of the sample. These data were also filed under a second study, of T cells of mothers and their children.

The specimen was blood. The source of these receptors is a boy between 2 and 10 years old in good health.

This clonotype occurred a few times. CDR3 sequence (DNA): TGTGCCAGCAACGCGGGCAATCAGCCCCAGCATTTT. This gives the protein CASNAGNQPQHF. J is TRBJ1-5 and V is TRBV12-3 or TRBV12-4; D unresolved. This CDR3 region has 12 residues. V was shortened by 7 bases and J by 2 bases, with 6 bases between the two germline ends.

This clonotype appeared once. The chain is built from TRBV7-9 and TRBJ2-7; 8 nucleotides line up with TRBD2. There are 16 residues in the CDR3. From germline, CDR1 is SEHNR and CDR2 FQNEAQ (reference sequence). Trimming removed 1 base from V and 0 bases from J; junction bases left unmatched: 5. The CDR3 is CASSLELAGGSYEQYF. In DNA form, the CDR3 reads TGTGCCAGCAGCTTAGAGCTGGCGGGGGGCTCCTACGAGCAGTACTTC.

CDR3 sequence reads: CASSYSRLGEETQYF. The CDR3 DNA is TGTGCCAGCAGTTACTCTCGGCTAGGGGAAGAGACCCAGTACTTC. The chain combines TRBV6-6 with TRBJ2-5; possibly TRBD1 for D (5 bases). V was cut by 0 bases and J by 3 bases, with 11 bases left in between. Germline-derived CDR1 and CDR2 are MNHNY and SVGAGI (reference sequence). The CDR3 totals 15 residues.

V and J are TRBV20-1 and TRBJ2-1; D is unresolved. CDR1 DFQATT and CDR2 SNEGSKA come from the germline V gene (reference sequence). The CDR3 extends over 14 amino acids. V lost 6 bases and J lost 2, with 14 bases in between. The DNA for the CDR3 is TGCAGTGCACTCCCCCTACTCCCCTACAATGAGCAGTTCTTC. Translated, it gives CSALPLLPYNEQFF.

The rearrangement links TRBV5-1 to TRBJ2-1; 7 bases agree with TRBD2. The germline gives CDR1 SGHRS, CDR2 YFSETQ. With 6 bases clipped from V and 5 bases from J, the junction kept 8 bases outside the gene matches. This CDR3 spans 14 amino acids. For the CDR3, the DNA is TGCGCCAGCACTTCTAGCGGAACTCACAATGAGCAGTTCTTC. Its translation: CASTSSGTHNEQFF.

This clonotype was recorded a few times. V usage is TRBV7-8 and J usage is TRBJ1-1; a possible D gene is TRBD1 (5 bases). The length of the CDR3 is 13 residues. V was clipped by 0 bases and J by 8 bases, with 10 bases between them. The germline V gene encodes CDR1 SGHVS and CDR2 FQNEAQ. The DNA for the CDR3 is TGTGCCAGCAGCTTAGCGGGGCTGGCAGAAGCTTTCTTT. Amino acid sequence: CASSLAGLAEAFF.

This clonotype was seen a handful of times. V usage is TRBV14 and J usage is TRBJ2-2; D is possibly TRBD1 or TRBD2 (5 bases each). V dropped 4 bases and J dropped 4 bases, with 13 bases sitting between them. The CDR3 loop spans 15 amino acids. Germline values: CDR1 SGHDN, CDR2 FVKESK. For the CDR3, the DNA is TGTGCCAGCAGCCCCCTGAGGGGTAGCACCGGGGAGCTGTTTTTT. This gives the protein CASSPLRGSTGELFF.

This clonotype has more than one count but fewer than ten. The V and J genes are TRBV20-1 and TRBJ1-1; 7 positions agree with TRBD1. The CDR3 covers 16 residues. Germline V gene data show CDR1 as DFQATT and CDR2 as SNEGSKA (reference sequence). The ends lost 3 bases at V and 3 bases at J; junction bases unmatched: 13. In nucleotides, the CDR3 is TGCAGTGCTAGGGGACAGCTTTGGGGAGGGGACACTGAAGCTTTCTTT. This gives the protein CSARGQLWGGDTEAFF.

The rearrangement joins TRBV5-6 to TRBJ1-1; D possibly corresponds to TRBD1 (5 bases). Germline-derived CDR1 and CDR2 are SGHDT and YYEEEE. The CDR3 runs 15 residues. Deletions cut 4 bases from V and 0 bases from J, with 13 bases between. Here the CDR3 DNA reads TGTGCCAGCAGCGCGGCCGGGACCCTGAACACTGAAGCTTTCTTT. Translated: CASSAAGTLNTEAFF.

The chain recombines TRBV7-9 with TRBJ2-2; possibly TRBD1 or TRBD2 for D (6 bases each). This CDR3 spans 17 amino acids. Trimming took 0 bases from V and 6 from J, leaving 17 bases between them. Germline V gene data show CDR1 as SEHNR and CDR2 as FQNEAQ (reference sequence). CDR3: CASSLALGGHAAGELFF. Here the CDR3 DNA reads TGTGCCAGCAGCTTAGCCCTCGGGGGCCACGCGGCCGGGGAGCTGTTTTTT. The full variable domain, rest sourced from reference TRBV7-9 and TRBJ2-2, is DTGVSQNPRHKITKRGQNVTFRCDPISEHNRLYWYRQTLGQGPEFLTYFQNEAQLEKSRLLSDRFSAERPKGSFSTLEIQRTEQGDSAMYLCASSLALGGHAAGELFFGEGSRLTVL.

The DNA of the CDR3 is TGTGCCAGCAGTACACAGGAATATAGCAATCAGCCCCAGCATTTT. This gives the protein CASSTQEYSNQPQHF. This chain links TRBV2 with TRBJ1-5; D is possibly TRBD1 (5 bases). The V and J ends lost 5 bases and 0 bases respectively, with 11 bases between them. Germline V CDR1 and CDR2: SNHLY, FYNNEI. The CDR3 runs to 15 residues.

The rearrangement uses TRBV20-1 and TRBJ2-5, with D uncertain. CDR1 and CDR2 from the germline V gene are DFQATT and SNEGSKA (reference sequence). CDR3 length: 12 residues. Between the trimmed V and J ends, which lost 6 bases and 5 bases, there was a span of 13 bases. The CDR3: CSADPHGETQYF. The CDR3 DNA is TGCAGTGCAGACCCCCATGGGGAGACCCAGTACTTC.

This clonotype was picked up a small number of times. The V call is TRBV6-5, the J call TRBJ1-2; 11 bases agree with TRBD1. After removal of 2 bases from V and 7 bases from J, the junction contained 3 bases not matched to a gene. Germline CDR1 is MNHEY and CDR2 is SVGAGI. The CDR3 contains 14 residues. The CDR3 reads CASSYRTGGGGYTF. For the CDR3, the DNA is TGTGCCAGCAGTTACCGGACAGGGGGCGGTGGCTACACCTTC.

This clonotype has more than one count but fewer than ten. CDR3 DNA sequence: TGTGCCAGCAGCTTAGCGCTCTTTAGTCAACCCACCTACGAGCAGTACTTC. It translates to CASSLALFSQPTYEQYF. The chain couples TRBV7-2 to TRBJ2-7; D remains unclear. The V end was cut by 0 bases, the J end by 2 bases, with 17 bases between. Germline V gives CDR1 SGHTA, CDR2 FQGNSA. This CDR3 has 17 amino acids.

The chain joins TRBV9 to TRBJ2-3; a weak D match, TRBD1 (5 bases). CDR3 length: 15 residues. Germline CDR1 reads SGDLS; CDR2 reads YYNGEE. V was clipped by 6 bases and J by 3 bases, with 17 bases between them. The CDR3 sequence: CASTRSETATDTQYF. The DNA for the CDR3 is TGTGCCAGCACCCGTAGTGAGACAGCGACAGATACGCAGTATTTT.

This chain connects TRBV30 to TRBJ1-4; D call uncertain. The V gene lost 2 bases and the J gene lost 8 bases, with 18 bases spanning the gap. Germline lookup yields CDR1 GTSNPN and CDR2 SVGIG (reference sequence). This CDR3 comprises 15 residues. CDR3 amino acids: CAWSTGGPRREKLFF. CDR3 DNA: TGTGCCTGGAGTACTGGTGGCCCGAGGAGGGAAAAACTGTTTTTT.

This clonotype has only one observation. This chain uses TRBV28 with TRBJ1-4; TRBD1 agrees at 7 bases. The CDR3 contains 17 residues. Germline CDR1 MDHEN, CDR2 SYDVKM. J gave up 5 bases and V 8 bases, and 17 bases lay outside the gene matches. DNA of the CDR3: TGTGCCAGCGGCCCCCTCTGGGCGGGGACAGTGAATGAAAAACTGTTTTTT. Translated: CASGPLWAGTVNEKLFF.

The chain combines TRBV7-2 with TRBJ2-6, with D perhaps TRBD1 (6 bases). The CDR3 loop spans 16 amino acids. V dropped 5 bases and J dropped 2 bases, with 13 bases sitting between them. Germline V gene data show CDR1 as SGHTA and CDR2 as FQGNSA. CDR3 region: CASSPGTFPGANVLTF. The CDR3 bases are TGTGCCAGCAGCCCTGGGACATTTCCTGGGGCCAACGTCCTGACTTTC. Drawing the rest from reference TRBV7-2 and TRBJ2-6, the complete variable domain is GAGVSQSPSNKVTEKGKDVELRCDPISGHTALYWYRQSLGQGLEFLIYFQGNSAPDKSGLPSDRFSAERTGGSVSTLTIQRTQQEDSAVYLCASSPGTFPGANVLTFGAGSRLTVL.

This chain uses TRBV10-3 with TRBJ2-2; D might be TRBD2 (7 bases). Germline CDR1 and CDR2: ENHRY and SYGVKD. The V end was cut by 6 bases, the J end by 5 bases, with 16 bases between. The CDR3 spans 15 residues. The CDR3 reads CAIRDPGEGTGELFF. The CDR3 bases are TGTGCCATCAGGGACCCAGGGGAGGGGACCGGGGAGCTGTTTTTT.

CDR3 in amino acids: CASSATTQNNNEQFF. The CDR3 region has the DNA TGTGCCAGCAGTGCGACGACTCAAAACAACAATGAGCAGTTCTTC. The chain has TRBV28 and TRBJ2-1; D unresolved. The CDR3 has 15 amino acids. V gave up 5 bases and J gave up 5 bases, with 16 bases separating them. Germline V gene lookup returns CDR1 MDHEN and CDR2 SYDVKM. The variable domain in full, completed from reference TRBV28 and TRBJ2-1, reads DVKVTQSSRYLVKRTGEKVFLECVQDMDHENMFWYRQDPGLGLRLIYFSYDVKMKEKGDIPEGYSVSREKKERFSLILESASTNQTSMYLCASSATTQNNNEQFFGPGTRLTVL.

This chain joins TRBV29-1 and TRBJ2-4; D possibly corresponds to TRBD1 (6 bases). Trimming pared 6 bases from V and 6 bases from J, leaving 12 bases between. This CDR3 has 12 residues. Germline V gene data show CDR1 as SQVTM and CDR2 as ANQGSEA. CDR3 nucleotide sequence: TGCAGCGTCCGAGAACAGGGAAACATTCAGTACTTC. This encodes CSVREQGNIQYF.

This clonotype appeared a few times. This chain links TRBV29-1 with TRBJ2-5; D may be TRBD1 (5 bases). CDR1 and CDR2 from the germline V gene are SQVTM and ANQGSEA. The ends were cut back, 2 bases at V and 5 bases at J, with 12 bases in the middle. The CDR3 spans 13 residues. The CDR3: CSVELGVRETQYF. The CDR3 DNA reads TGCAGCGTTGAATTAGGGGTTCGGGAGACCCAGTACTTC. Together with reference TRBV29-1 and TRBJ2-5, the CDR3 gives the full variable domain: SAVISQKPSRDICQRGTSLTIQCQVDSQVTMMFWYRQQPGQSLTLIATANQGSEATYESGFVIDKFPISRPNLTFSTLTVSNMSPEDSSIYLCSVELGVRETQYFGPGTRLLVL.

This chain uses TRBV19 with TRBJ2-5; the D call may be TRBD1 or TRBD2 (5 bases each). The DNA matches TRBJ2-1 better at its end, which makes the J call doubtful. This CDR3 is 15 amino acids long. The germline gives CDR1 LNHDA, CDR2 SQIVND (reference sequence). This chain's CDR3 is CASRARGEFGNEQFF. The CDR3 DNA follows: TGTGCCAGTAGGGCCAGAGGGGAGTTTGGCAATGAGCAGTTCTTC.

This sequence joins TRBV20-1 and TRBJ2-5; 15 bases are shared with TRBD2. Germline CDR1 reads DFQATT; CDR2 reads SNEGSKA (reference sequence). This CDR3 has 18 residues. Trimming cost V 4 bases and J 0 bases; bases outside gene matches: 9. The CDR3 coding sequence is TGCAGTGCTACCAGCGGGACTAGCGGGGGGCTGTACCAAGAGACCCAGTACTTC. This translates into CSATSGTSGGLYQETQYF.

Only a few counts were recorded for this clonotype. V and J are TRBV7-8 and TRBJ2-1, with D tentatively TRBD2 (6 bases). The germline gives CDR1 SGHVS, CDR2 FQNEAQ. CDR3 size: 16 residues. The V and J ends lost 1 base and 0 bases respectively, with 10 bases between them. As DNA, the CDR3 is TGTGCCAGCAGCTTAGTGGCGGGGAGCTCCTACAATGAGCAGTTCTTC. Protein product: CASSLVAGSSYNEQFF.

The V and J genes are TRBV9 and TRBJ2-2; either TRBD1 or TRBD2 may fit D (5 bases each). CDR1 is SGDLS, CDR2 YYNGEE, per germline. The CDR3 contains 14 residues. V shed 7 bases and J shed 1 base, with 11 bases lying between them. CDR3 DNA sequence: TGTGCCAGCGGGGGACGGGAGAACACCGGGGAGCTGTTTTTT. This gives the protein CASGGRENTGELFF. The full variable domain, with the rest looked up from reference TRBV9 and TRBJ2-2, is DSGVTQTPKHLITATGQRVTLRCSPRSGDLSVYWYQQSLDQGLQFLIQYYNGEERAKGNILERFSAQQFPDLHSELNLSSLELGDSALYFCASGGRENTGELFFGEGSRLTVL.

The chain employs TRBV3-1 and TRBJ2-5; TRBD2 aligns across 10 bases. Germline CDR1 and CDR2: LGHDT and YNNKEL (reference sequence). The CDR3 runs 15 residues. J gave up 7 bases and V 2 bases, and 7 bases lay outside the gene matches. The CDR3 spells CASSQPSGSTRTQYF. The CDR3 bases are TGTGCCAGCAGCCAACCTAGCGGGAGTACTAGGACCCAGTACTTC.

This chain joins TRBV11-2 and TRBJ1-3, with D possibly TRBD1 on 5 matching bases. Trimming left V 5 bases short and J 4 bases short, with 12 bases between. Germline V gene sequence: CDR1 SGHAT, CDR2 FQNNGV. CDR3 length: 14 amino acids. The CDR3 nucleotides read TGTGCCAGCAGCGATACGCGGGGGGGAAACACCATATATTTT. It codes for CASSDTRGGNTIYF.